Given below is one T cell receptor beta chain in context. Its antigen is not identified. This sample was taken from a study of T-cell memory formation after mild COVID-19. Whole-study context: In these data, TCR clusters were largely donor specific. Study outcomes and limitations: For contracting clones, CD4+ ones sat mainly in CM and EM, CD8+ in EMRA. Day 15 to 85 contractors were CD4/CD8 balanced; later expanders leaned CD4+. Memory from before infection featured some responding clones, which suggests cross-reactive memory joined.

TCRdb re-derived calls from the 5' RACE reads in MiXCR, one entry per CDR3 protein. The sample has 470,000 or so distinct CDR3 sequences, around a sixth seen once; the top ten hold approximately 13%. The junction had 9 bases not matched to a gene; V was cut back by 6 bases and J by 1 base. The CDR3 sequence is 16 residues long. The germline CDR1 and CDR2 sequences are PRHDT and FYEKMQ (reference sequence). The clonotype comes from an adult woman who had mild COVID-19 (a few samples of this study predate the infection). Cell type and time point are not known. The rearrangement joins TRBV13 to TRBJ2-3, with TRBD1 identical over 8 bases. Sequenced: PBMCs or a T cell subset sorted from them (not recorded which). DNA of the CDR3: TGTGCCAGCAGTATTAGGACAGGGCCTGGCACAGATACGCAGTATTTT. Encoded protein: CASSIRTGPGTDTQYF.